This entry lists 5 T cell receptor beta chains sequenced from one sample in a study of blood T cells in healthy people across ages. Alongside a J-beta primer mix, a sample-barcoded 5' primer served in a second PCR lasting about 7 to 12 cycles. TCRdb re-analysed the 5' RACE reads in MiXCR, keeping a single row per CDR3 protein. The data show more than 800,000 distinct CDR3 sequences, with under 30% seen just once and roughly 17% held by the top ten. The sample comprised blood. The receptors here all came from a woman aged 80 or older in good health.

V gene TRBV21-1 combines with J gene TRBJ2-2; the table names TRBD1, a call not compared with the DNA. TRBV21-1 is assigned pseudogene status. The CDR3 is made up of 15 amino acids. CDR3 loop: CASSTDRVETGELFF. CDR3 bases: TGTGCCAGCAGTACGGACAGGGTTGAGACCGGGGAGCTGTTTTTT.

This clonotype was counted only a few times. This sequence joins TRBV7-2 and TRBJ2-3; 12 bases are shared with TRBD2. Looked up from germline, CDR1 is SGHTA and CDR2 is FQGNSA. The CDR3 consists of 16 residues. V lost 2 bases to trimming and J lost 8 bases; unmatched junction nucleotides: 8. CDR3 loop: CASSLQRLAGVGTQYF. The CDR3 bases are TGTGCCAGCAGCTTACAGAGACTAGCGGGGGTTGGTACGCAGTATTTT.

The CDR3, as DNA: TGTGCCAGCAGGCTACCCGGGGGAGGCAATCAGCCCCAGCATTTT. This sequence encodes CASRLPGGGNQPQHF. The chain joins TRBV6-6 to TRBJ1-5; TRBD1 is a possible D gene (5 bases). The V end lost 6 bases, the J end lost 2 bases, and 14 bases lay between the germline ends. Per germline, CDR1 MNHNY and CDR2 SVGAGI (reference sequence). The CDR3 covers 15 residues.

The rearrangement uses TRBV18 and TRBJ2-3; D assignment may be TRBD1 or TRBD2 (5 bases each). V shed 2 bases and J shed 5 bases, with 8 bases lying between them. This CDR3 has 13 amino acids. CDR1 KGHSH and CDR2 LQKENI come from the germline V gene. The CDR3 region has the DNA TGTGCCAGCTCACCAGGGGGAGAAGATACGCAGTATTTT. Its protein product is CASSPGGEDTQYF.

This chain joins TRBV7-2 and TRBJ1-4; D call uncertain. Germline V lookup: CDR1 SGHTA, CDR2 FQGNSA. This CDR3 region has 14 residues. V lost 5 bases and J lost 7, with 14 bases in between. CDR3 region: CASSAGGFGEKLFF. CDR3 nucleotide sequence: TGTGCCAGCAGCGCCGGTGGTTTCGGTGAAAAACTGTTTTTT.